This TCR beta chain was captured by sequencing in a study of Ad26.COV2.S vaccination and SARS-CoV-2 variants. Study summary: A COV1001 Ad26.COV2.S trial-arm participant provided the sample. Dosing was one shot or two shots 56 days apart.

The method was immunoSEQ multiplex PCR; TCRdb's version includes in-frame clones alone and lacks a portion of them. The profile covers about 280,000 clones, with around 87% appearing a single time and about 3.5% taken by the ten largest. Remarks on this clone: As yet, its antigen is unknown.

Treatment: 15 to 20 received Ad26.COV2.S at low or high dose, single or two shots; about five received placebo; per-sample allocation not given. Day 63 following the first vaccine or placebo injection was when the samples were taken. The CDR3 loop spans 14 amino acids. Trimming removed 4 bases at V and 2 bases at J, with 11 bases between. Germline CDR1 is SGHKS and CDR2 is YYEKEE (reference sequence). General observations from the study: Marked by substantial breadth, spike-specific CD8+ and CD4+ T cell responses were reportedly seen after vaccination. People given the vaccine had a wider spike-specific TCR breadth than placebo recipients did.

The sequencing here drew on peripheral blood, taken in a trial of Ad26.COV2.S vaccine versus placebo. The chain has TRBV5-5 and TRBJ2-3, with D unclear. This clonotype was sampled from a person aged 18-60 years who received the Ad26.COV2.S COVID-19 vaccine or a placebo. The CDR3 DNA reads as TGTGCCAGCAGCGCCGACCTAAACACAGATACGCAGTATTTT. It is translated as CASSADLNTDTQYF.